The clone carrying this TCR beta chain was seen only once. No antigen is known for it. Other DNA sequences in this sample translate to the same CDR3. The data originate from a study of siplizumab effects on memory and regulatory T cells. Trimming took 5 bases from V and 5 from J, leaving 10 bases between them. Germline CDR1 and CDR2: SNHLY and FYNNEI. The CDR3 is made up of 13 amino acids. This table comes from immunoSEQ multiplex PCR, and its TCRdb copy is limited to in-frame clones, with some not included. The table lists around 86,000 clones, approximately 95% of them singletons, with approximately 0.31% in the top ten. Study outcomes and limitations: Naive T cells apparently outstripped memory cells in diversity and seemed major alloresponse contributors. Only a minor fraction of alloreactive clones mapped to unstimulated subsets. Sequences that were alloreactive and traceable to unstimulated CD4+ memory cells were significantly reduced by siplizumab. In roughly 75-96% of proliferating CD4+ or CD8+ clones, a naive or memory phenotype could not be assigned.

The receptor was derived from a human donor in good health. The V and J genes are TRBV2 and TRBJ1-5, with D unclear. The sample taken for sequencing was non-Treg CD4+ T cells sorted from blood. The CDR3 loop reads CASSSGRDQPQHF. The DNA for the CDR3 is TGTGCCAGCAGTTCAGGACGGGATCAGCCCCAGCATTTT.